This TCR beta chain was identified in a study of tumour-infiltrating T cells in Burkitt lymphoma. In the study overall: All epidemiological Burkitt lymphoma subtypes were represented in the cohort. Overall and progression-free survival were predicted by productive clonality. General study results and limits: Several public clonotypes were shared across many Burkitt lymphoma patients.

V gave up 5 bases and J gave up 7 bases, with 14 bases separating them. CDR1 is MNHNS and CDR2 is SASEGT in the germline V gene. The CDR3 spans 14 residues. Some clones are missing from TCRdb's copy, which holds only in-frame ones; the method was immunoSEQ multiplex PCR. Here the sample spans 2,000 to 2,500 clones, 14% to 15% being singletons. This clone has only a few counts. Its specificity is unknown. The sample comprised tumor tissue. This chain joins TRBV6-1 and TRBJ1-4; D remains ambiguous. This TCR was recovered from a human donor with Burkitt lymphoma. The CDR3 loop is CASSLGGFSEKLFF. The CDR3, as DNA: TGTGCCAGCAGTCTCGGTGGGTTTAGTGAAAAACTGTTTTTT.